These 15 T cell receptor beta chains were sequenced from one sample in a study of metastatic and nonmetastatic thyroid tumors. All patients were treatment-naive before thyroid surgery. TCRdb re-called the PCR reads through MiXCR. The data show tens of thousands of clones, with roughly 23% seen just once and about 7.6% held by the top ten. Sequencing used blood. The receptors here all came from a female donor with papillary thyroid cancer or a benign thyroid nodule (not recorded which). Some clones in this sample may be carry-over from other donors' samples.

Many counts were recorded for this clone. The gene calls are TRBV4-3 and TRBJ1-6; 8 nucleotides agree with TRBD1. V lost 11 bases and J lost 7; bases outside the gene matches: 7. The CDR3 is 13 residues long. Per germline, CDR1 LGHNA and CDR2 YSLEER. In nucleotides, the CDR3 is TGCGCCTCGAGGACAGGGTTAAATTCACCCCTCCACTTT. It encodes CASRTGLNSPLHF.

In its sample, this clone was seen many times. The chain uses TRBV20-1 and TRBJ2-5; D is unresolved. Trimming removed 0 bases at V and 5 bases at J, with 10 bases between. CDR1 and CDR2 from the germline V gene are DFQATT and SNEGSKA (reference sequence). There are 13 residues in the CDR3. In DNA, the CDR3 is TGCAGTGCTAGAGATATCACGCGGGAGACCCAGTACTTC. It encodes CSARDITRETQYF.

The chain couples TRBV5-1 to TRBJ2-3, with 9 bases identical to TRBD2. Germline V gives CDR1 SGHRS, CDR2 YFSETQ. CDR3 length equals 15 residues. J was trimmed by 5 bases and V by 2 bases; bases with no gene match: 6. The CDR3 DNA reads TGCGCCAGCAGCTTTAGCGGGAGTCGGGTAGATACGCAGTATTTT. Its translation: CASSFSGSRVDTQYF.

In the case of this clone: Mismatch with germline at one junction end may stem from a read error. CDR3 DNA sequence: TGTGCCAGCAGCCCCGCAGTAGTGGGGCCTAGCACATATACGCAGTATTTT. This encodes CASSPAVVGPSTYTQYF. The chain links TRBV6-5 to TRBJ2-3; D assignment may be TRBD1 or TRBD2 (5 bases each). CDR3 size: 17 residues. Germline V gene sequence: CDR1 MNHEY, CDR2 SVGAGI.

This clone was counted many times. The V call is TRBV4-1, the J call TRBJ2-1, with D possibly TRBD1 on 5 matching bases. Germline V lookup: CDR1 MGHRA, CDR2 YSYEKL. V was trimmed by 7 bases and J by 9 bases, leaving 19 bases between them. This CDR3 is built from 14 residues. DNA for the CDR3: TGCGCCAGCAACGGGCCTCTTAGGGGTTCTGAGCAGTTCTTC. Translated: CASNGPLRGSEQFF.

There are many counts of this clone. The chain couples TRBV16 to TRBJ1-1, with TRBD1 identical over 11 bases. The CDR3 consists of 15 residues. V shed 7 bases, J shed 1 base, and the junction held 5 bases outside the gene matches. CDR1 is KGHSY, CDR2 FQNENV, per germline. Here the CDR3 DNA reads TGTGCCAGCACCGGACAGGGGGCGGGGAACACTGAAGCTTTCTTT. It yields the protein CASTGQGAGNTEAFF.

This clone was found many times. V usage is TRBV4-1 and J usage is TRBJ2-6; D perhaps matches TRBD2 (7 bases). Germline assignment: CDR1 MGHRA and CDR2 YSYEKL. V dropped 0 bases and J dropped 2 bases, with 8 bases sitting between them. This CDR3 contains 16 residues. The CDR3 loop reads CASSQEGGAGANVLTF. The CDR3 nucleotides read TGCGCCAGCAGCCAAGAAGGGGGGGCTGGGGCCAACGTCCTGACTTTC.

This clone was counted at least ten times. This chain joins TRBV29-1 and TRBJ2-7; D is unclear. The germline V and J ends were trimmed by 2 bases and 2 bases, with 10 bases remaining between them. The CDR3 is 13 residues long. From germline, CDR1 is SQVTM and CDR2 ANQGSEA. DNA for the CDR3: TGCAGCGTTGAAATCCCCACAGCCTACGAGCAGTACTTC. Translating it yields CSVEIPTAYEQYF.

This clone has ten or more counts. This rearrangement joins TRBV2 to TRBJ1-2, with unresolved D. Germline CDR1 and CDR2: SNHLY and FYNNEI. This CDR3 spans 14 amino acids. V was shortened by 6 bases and J by 8 bases, with 19 bases between the two germline ends. As DNA, the CDR3 is TGTGCCAGCAGCGTCATCCCGACCGTGTGGGGCTACACCTTC. Its protein product is CASSVIPTVWGYTF.

In this sample, this clone turned up many times. V usage is TRBV19 and J usage is TRBJ1-5; TRBD1 aligns across 7 bases. CDR1 is LNHDA and CDR2 is SQIVND in the germline V gene (reference sequence). J was trimmed by 2 bases and V by 3 bases; bases with no gene match: 4. CDR3 length: 15 residues. The chain's CDR3 is CASSIGGGGNQPQHF. The CDR3 DNA reads TGTGCCAGTAGTATCGGAGGGGGCGGCAATCAGCCCCAGCATTTT.

The V gene is TRBV5-1, the J gene TRBJ2-7; D possibly uses TRBD1 or TRBD2 (7 bases each). Trimming took off 3 bases at V and 7 bases at J, with 20 bases between the two ends. Germline CDR1 reads SGHRS; CDR2 reads YFSETQ. The CDR3 runs 15 residues. CDR3 in amino acids: CASSSQGSGEGEQYF. DNA of the CDR3: TGCGCCAGCAGCTCACAGGGGTCAGGGGAGGGGGAGCAGTACTTC.

The chain uses TRBV18 and TRBJ1-5; D might be TRBD1 (5 bases). CDR3 length: 14 residues. CDR1 and CDR2 (germline): KGHSH, LQKENI. V lost 7 bases and J 5 bases, leaving 15 bases between the germline ends. As DNA, the CDR3 is TGTGCCAGCTGTGGAGGGGTTGGGGATCAGCCCCAGCATTTT. Residues: CASCGGVGDQPQHF.

There are many counts of this clone. The chain combines TRBV11-3 with TRBJ1-6; 7 bases match TRBD1. V lost 5 bases to trimming and J lost 5 bases; unmatched junction nucleotides: 3. The CDR3 has 14 residues. The germline V gene encodes CDR1 SGHNT and CDR2 YENEEA. CDR3 sequence reads: CASSRDSNNSPLHF. The DNA of the CDR3 is TGTGCCAGCAGCCGGGACAGTAATAATTCACCCCTCCACTTT.

This rearrangement joins TRBV20-1 to TRBJ2-2; 11 nucleotides align to TRBD2. With 6 bases clipped from V and 2 bases from J, the junction kept 8 bases outside the gene matches. The CDR3 extends over 16 amino acids. The V gene's germline CDR1 is DFQATT and CDR2 SNEGSKA (reference sequence). In nucleotides, the CDR3 is TGCAGTGCGGTGCTTACTAGCGGGAGCAACACCGGGGAGCTGTTTTTT. It yields the protein CSAVLTSGSNTGELFF.

This clone has only a few counts. This CDR3 fails to terminate in the conserved phenylalanine or tryptophan, so it likely reflects a read error. The gene calls are TRBV15 and TRBJ2-1; D remains unclear. Germline V gene data show CDR1 as LNHNV and CDR2 as YYDKDF (reference sequence). Trimming took off 9 bases at V and 4 bases at J, with 16 bases between the two ends. The CDR3 covers 14 residues. The CDR3 bases are TGTGCCACTATCAGAGAGGAAAGGTACAATGAGCAGTTCCTC. Translation: CATIREERYNEQFL.